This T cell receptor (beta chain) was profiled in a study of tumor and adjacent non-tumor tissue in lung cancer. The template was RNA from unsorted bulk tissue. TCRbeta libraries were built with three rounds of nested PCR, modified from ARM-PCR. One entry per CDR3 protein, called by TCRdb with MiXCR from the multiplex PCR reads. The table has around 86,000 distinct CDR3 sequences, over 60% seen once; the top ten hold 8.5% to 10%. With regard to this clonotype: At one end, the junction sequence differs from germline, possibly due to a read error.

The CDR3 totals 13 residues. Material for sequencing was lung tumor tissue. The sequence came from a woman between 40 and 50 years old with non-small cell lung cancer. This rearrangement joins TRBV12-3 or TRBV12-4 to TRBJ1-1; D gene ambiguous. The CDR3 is CASNLAPPGEAFF. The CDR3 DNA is TGTGCCAGCAATTTAGCTCCACCAGGCGAAGCTTTCTTT.